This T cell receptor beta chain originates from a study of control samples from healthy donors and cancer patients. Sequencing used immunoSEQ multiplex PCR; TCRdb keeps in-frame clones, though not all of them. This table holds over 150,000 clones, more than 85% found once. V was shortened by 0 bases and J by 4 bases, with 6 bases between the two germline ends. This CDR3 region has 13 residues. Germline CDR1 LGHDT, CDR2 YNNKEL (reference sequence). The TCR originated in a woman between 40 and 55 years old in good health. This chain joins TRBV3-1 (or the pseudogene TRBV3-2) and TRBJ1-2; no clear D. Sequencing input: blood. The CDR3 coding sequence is TGTGCCAGCAGCCAAGATTTCGGCTATGGCTACACCTTC. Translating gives CASSQDFGYGYTF.